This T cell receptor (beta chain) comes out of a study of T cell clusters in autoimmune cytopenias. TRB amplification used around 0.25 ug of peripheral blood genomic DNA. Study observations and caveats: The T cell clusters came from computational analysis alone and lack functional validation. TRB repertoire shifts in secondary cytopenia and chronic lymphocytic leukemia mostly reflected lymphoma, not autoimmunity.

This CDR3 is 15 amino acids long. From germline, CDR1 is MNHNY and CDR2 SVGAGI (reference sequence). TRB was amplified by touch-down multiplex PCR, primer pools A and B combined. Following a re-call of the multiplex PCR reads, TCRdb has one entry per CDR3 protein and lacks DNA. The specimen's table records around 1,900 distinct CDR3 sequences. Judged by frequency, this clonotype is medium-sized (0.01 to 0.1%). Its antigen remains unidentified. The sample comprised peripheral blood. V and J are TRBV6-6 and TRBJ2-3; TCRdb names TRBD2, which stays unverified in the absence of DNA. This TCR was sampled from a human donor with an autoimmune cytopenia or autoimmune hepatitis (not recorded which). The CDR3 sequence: CASSQGLVDADTQYF.